The 3 T cell receptor beta chains below all came from one sample that was sequenced in a study of T cells after yellow fever vaccination. TCRdb recomputed calls from the 5' RACE reads with MiXCR, one row per CDR3 protein. This table holds about 360,000 distinct CDR3 sequences, 6% to 8% found once. The sequencing used PBMCs, collected 5 days after the yellow fever booster vaccination. Receptors were obtained from a young man who received the YFV17D yellow fever vaccine.

The chain has TRBV27 and TRBJ2-4, with D possibly being TRBD1 (6 bases). V lost 6 bases and J 0 bases, leaving 9 bases between the germline ends. Per germline, CDR1 MNHEY and CDR2 SMNVEV (reference sequence). The CDR3 is 14 residues long. The CDR3 sequence is CASRGDIAKNIQYF. CDR3 nucleotide sequence: TGTGCCAGCAGGGGGGACATAGCCAAAAACATTCAGTACTTC.

This clonotype showed up many times. The chain employs TRBV4-3 and TRBJ2-7, with D possibly being TRBD1 (8 bases). This CDR3 contains 18 residues. From germline, CDR1 is LGHNA and CDR2 YSLEER. V was trimmed by 1 base and J by 0 bases, leaving 19 bases between them. The DNA for the CDR3 is TGCGCCAGCAGCCAAGCCCTTACCGGGGGGACAGGCTCCTACGAGCAGTACTTC. Amino acids: CASSQALTGGTGSYEQYF.

This clonotype has a handful of counts. J is TRBJ2-7 and V is TRBV10-3, with D unclear. Trimming pared 4 bases from V and 4 bases from J, leaving 26 bases between. This CDR3 is built from 18 residues. CDR1 and CDR2 from the germline V gene are ENHRY and SYGVKD. The CDR3 sequence: CAISGFETTHGPTYEQYF. DNA for the CDR3: TGTGCCATCAGTGGATTTGAGACAACACACGGACCTACTTACGAGCAGTACTTC.